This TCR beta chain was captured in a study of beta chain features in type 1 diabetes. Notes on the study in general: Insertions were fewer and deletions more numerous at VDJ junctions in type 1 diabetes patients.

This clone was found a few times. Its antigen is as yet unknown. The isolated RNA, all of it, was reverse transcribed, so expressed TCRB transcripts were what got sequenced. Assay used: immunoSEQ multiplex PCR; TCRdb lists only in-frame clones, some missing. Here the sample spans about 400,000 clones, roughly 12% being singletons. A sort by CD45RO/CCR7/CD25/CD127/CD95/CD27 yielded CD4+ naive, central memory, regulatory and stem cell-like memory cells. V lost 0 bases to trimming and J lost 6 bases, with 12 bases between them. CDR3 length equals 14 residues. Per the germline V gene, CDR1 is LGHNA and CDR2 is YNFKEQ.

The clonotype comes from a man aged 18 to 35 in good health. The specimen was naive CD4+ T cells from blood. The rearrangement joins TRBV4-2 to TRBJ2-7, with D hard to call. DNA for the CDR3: TGTGCCAGCAGCCAAGATCGTAGTACCCGCGAGCAGTACTTC. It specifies CASSQDRSTREQYF.